This is a list of T cell receptor beta chains from one sample in a study of blood T cell repertoires in COVID-19. Some clones are missing from TCRdb's copy, which holds only in-frame ones; the method was immunoSEQ multiplex PCR. Of about 130,000 clones in the sample, roughly 83% were seen once. Sequenced material: peripheral blood. The receptors were sampled from a woman in her 70s with COVID-19, enrolled during active disease. The CDR3 runs from the conserved cysteine through the conserved F or W. A D gene is named only where the DNA matches it firmly. Size is omitted from some rows. Given values are once, few, many or a class for expanded clones.

size | J | D | V | length | DNA | CDR3
. | TRBJ2-3 | . | TRBV18 | 13 | TGTGCCAGCTACCGGGGTCCCACAGATACGCAGTATTTT | CASYRGPTDTQYF
. | TRBJ2-7 | . | TRBV3-1/TRBV3-2 | 11 | TGTGCCAGCAGCACACCCTACGAGCAGTACTTC | CASSTPYEQYF
. | TRBJ2-5 | TRBD1 | TRBV5-3 | 16 | TGTGCCAGAAGCTACTACAGGGGACCTTCATCGGAGACCCAGTACTTC | CARSYYRGPSSETQYF
few | TRBJ1-4 | TRBD1 | TRBV5-4 | 14 | TGTGCCAGCAGCCCGGACAGGGCTCAGGAAAAACTGTTTTTT | CASSPDRAQEKLFF
once | TRBJ2-1 | . | TRBV6-5 | 15 | TGTGCCAGCAGTCGAGGGCAGGTACGGAACAATGAGCAGTTCTTC | CASSRGQVRNNEQFF
. | TRBJ2-2 | . | TRBV19 | 16 | TGTGCCAGTAGTATAGATGGTACAGGGAACACCGGGGAGCTGTTTTTT | CASSIDGTGNTGELFF
. | TRBJ2-5 | TRBD2 | TRBV3-1/TRBV3-2 | 16 | TGTGCCAGCAGCCAGGAGACTAGCGGGGGGCGCCAGACCCAGTACTTC | CASSQETSGGRQTQYF
. | TRBJ1-2 | . | TRBV25-1 | 16 | TGTGCCAGCAGTGAGCATTCCGGGTCACCTTTCTATGGCTACACCTTC | CASSEHSGSPFYGYTF
. | TRBJ1-2 | . | TRBV12-3/TRBV12-4 | 12 | TGTGCCAGCAGTTTAGCGCCCCCGGTCTACACCTTC | CASSLAPPVYTF
. | TRBJ1-6 | . | TRBV30 | 15 | TGTGCCTGGACAGCCAATCGTCAAGGGGGTTCACCCCTCCACTTT | CAWTANRQGGSPLHF
. | TRBJ1-1 | . | TRBV7-3 | 13 | TGTGCCAGCAGCGCGAAGTACGACACTGAAGCTTTCTTT | CASSAKYDTEAFF
. | TRBJ1-2 | . | TRBV10-3 | 15 | TGTGCCATCAGTGAAGAGGTCAGCGGGCCCTATGGCTACACCTTC | CAISEEVSGPYGYTF
. | TRBJ1-1 | . | TRBV19 | 16 | TGTGCCAGTAGTAGTAGGACTCAAGGGATTAGGGCTGAAGCTTTCTTT | CASSSRTQGIRAEAFF
. | TRBJ2-7 | . | TRBV5-8 | 14 | TGTGCCAGCAGCTTGATAGGGGACACCTACGAGCAGTACTTC | CASSLIGDTYEQYF
. | TRBJ2-6 | . | TRBV29-1 | 12 | TGCAGCGTTGTCTCCGGGGCCAACGTCCTGACTTTC | CSVVSGANVLTF
. | TRBJ1-3 | . | TRBV2 | 13 | TGTGCCAGCAGTATTCAGGGTGGAAACACCATATATTTT | CASSIQGGNTIYF
few | TRBJ2-3 | . | TRBV11-2 | 12 | TGTGCCAGCAGCTCATCCACAGATACGCAGTATTTT | CASSSSTDTQYF
. | TRBJ2-2 | . | TRBV11-2 | 13 | TGTGCCAGCAGCCAGACTAGGTCCGGGGAGCTGTTTTTT | CASSQTRSGELFF
. | TRBJ2-7 | . | TRBV19 | 13 | TGTGCCAGTAGACCCACAGGGAGTCGCGAGCAGTACTTC | CASRPTGSREQYF